One sample yielded the 32 T cell receptor beta chains listed below, sequenced in a study of T cells after yellow fever vaccination. TCRdb re-derived calls from the 5' RACE reads in MiXCR, one entry per CDR3 protein. The table records 100,000 to 150,000 distinct CDR3 sequences, roughly 15% of them present only once. The sequences come from CD8+ T cells sorted from PBMCs, collected 5 days after the yellow fever booster vaccination. The receptors were sampled from a man in his late teens or twenties who received the YFV17D yellow fever vaccine.

This clonotype was counted between two and nine times. The rearrangement joins TRBV12-5 to TRBJ2-5; D is unresolved. Germline CDR1 reads LGHNT; CDR2 reads FRNRAP. CDR3 length: 13 amino acids. The ends were cut back, 3 bases at V and 1 base at J, with 6 bases in the middle. CDR3 protein: CASGFGPQETQYF. In DNA form, the CDR3 reads TGTGCTAGTGGTTTCGGACCCCAAGAGACCCAGTACTTC.

The J gene is TRBJ2-2, the V gene TRBV6-1, with D unresolved. V was cut by 6 bases and J by 0 bases, with 17 bases left in between. The CDR3 loop spans 17 amino acids. The germline V gene has CDR1 MNHNS and CDR2 SASEGT. Here the CDR3 DNA reads TGTGCCAGCAGGAGGTTGTCAGAACACTCGAACACCGGGGAGCTGTTTTTT. Protein sequence: CASRRLSEHSNTGELFF.

This clonotype has more than one count but fewer than ten. This sequence joins TRBV28 and TRBJ2-1; TRBD2 aligns across 10 bases. Per germline, CDR1 MDHEN and CDR2 SYDVKM. V trimming: 5 bases; J trimming: 6 bases; junction bases outside the gene matches: 10. The CDR3 has 16 amino acids. The CDR3 loop is CASSPLTSGEVNEQFF. DNA for the CDR3: TGTGCCAGCAGTCCGTTAACTAGCGGGGAAGTCAATGAGCAGTTCTTC.

The rearrangement links TRBV12-3 or TRBV12-4 to TRBJ2-1; D ambiguous. Trimming cost V 7 bases and J 2 bases, with 15 bases left between them. This CDR3 region has 15 residues. This CDR3 reads CASIHALGPYNEQFF. The CDR3 coding sequence is TGTGCCAGCATCCACGCCCTCGGGCCCTACAATGAGCAGTTCTTC.

This clonotype was observed a handful of times. The chain uses TRBV7-2 and TRBJ2-5; D is uncertain. V shed 8 bases and J shed 1 base, with 8 bases lying between them. This CDR3 spans 12 amino acids. The V gene's germline CDR1 is SGHTA and CDR2 FQGNSA. CDR3 DNA: TGTGCCAGCTTGGGCTTCCAAGAGACCCAGTACTTC. Translating it yields CASLGFQETQYF.

The gene calls are TRBV4-2 and TRBJ2-7; no firm D call. V shed 0 bases and J shed 0 bases, with 15 bases lying between them. The CDR3 loop spans 17 amino acids. In germline, CDR1 is LGHNA, CDR2 YNFKEQ. CDR3 loop: CASSQDPAAKSSYEQYF. Here the CDR3 DNA reads TGTGCCAGCAGCCAAGATCCGGCGGCTAAAAGCTCCTACGAGCAGTACTTC.

The genes are TRBV4-3 and TRBJ1-2, with 8 bases aligning to TRBD1. Germline loops: CDR1 LGHNA, CDR2 YSLEER. Unmatched junction bases numbered 9, after V lost 1 base and J lost 8 bases. There are 15 residues in the CDR3. The CDR3 region has the DNA TGCGCCAGCAGCCAAGGCCCAGGGGGCATGGGGGGCTACACCTTC. Its protein is CASSQGPGGMGGYTF.

This clonotype came up once. This chain uses TRBV15 with TRBJ2-7, with D possibly matching TRBD2 (7 bases). This CDR3 region has 16 residues. V lost 0 bases to trimming and J lost 3 bases, with 15 bases between them. The V gene's germline CDR1 is LNHNV and CDR2 YYDKDF (reference sequence). The CDR3 region has the DNA TGTGCCACCAGCAGAGATAAGGCGGGGGCCTACTACGAGCAGTACTTC. This codes for CATSRDKAGAYYEQYF.

A few counts support this clonotype. The chain links TRBV20-1 to TRBJ2-7, with 13 positions matching TRBD2. In germline, CDR1 is DFQATT, CDR2 SNEGSKA (reference sequence). The CDR3 loop spans 17 amino acids. The J segment lost 0 bases and the V segment lost 1 base, leaving 6 bases of the junction unmatched. In DNA form, the CDR3 reads TGCAGTGCTAGAGGACTAGCGGGGGGTATCATCTCCTACGAGCAGTACTTC. Residues: CSARGLAGGIISYEQYF.

This clonotype was detected only a few times. The chain has TRBV7-9 and TRBJ1-1; D is uncertain. The V end was cut by 5 bases, the J end by 5 bases, with 15 bases between. The CDR3 runs 14 residues. Germline V lookup: CDR1 SEHNR, CDR2 FQNEAQ (reference sequence). DNA for the CDR3: TGTGCCAGCAGCGCTACCCCTTTGTTTACTGAAGCTTTCTTT. Protein product: CASSATPLFTEAFF.

This clonotype has more than one count but fewer than ten. This rearrangement joins TRBV12-3 or TRBV12-4 to TRBJ2-5; either TRBD1 or TRBD2 may supply D (6 bases each). There are 16 residues in the CDR3. Trimming stripped 5 bases from V and 1 base from J, with 17 bases between. The CDR3 protein is CASSPLGGLGQETQYF. CDR3 in DNA: TGTGCCAGCAGTCCACTCGGGGGCCTGGGCCAAGAGACCCAGTACTTC.

This clonotype was observed at least ten times. The chain links TRBV20-1 to TRBJ2-1, with no clear D. CDR1 and CDR2 (germline): DFQATT, SNEGSKA (reference sequence). Trimming left V 5 bases short and J 12 bases short, with 14 bases between. The CDR3 is 11 amino acids. The CDR3 protein is CSAPSPRRQFF. Here the CDR3 DNA reads TGCAGTGCTCCTTCACCCAGGCGGCAGTTCTTC.

The V call is TRBV20-1, the J call TRBJ2-5; D may be TRBD1 (6 bases). In germline, CDR1 is DFQATT, CDR2 SNEGSKA (reference sequence). The CDR3 consists of 16 residues. Trimming took 6 bases from V and 7 from J, leaving 27 bases between them. As DNA, the CDR3 is TGCAGTGCGGCCAGGGGTACCGACACCCACCGGGGGACCCAGTACTTC. This encodes CSAARGTDTHRGTQYF.

This clonotype was seen more than once but under ten times. The V and J genes are TRBV7-8 and TRBJ2-2; 8 bases align to TRBD1. The V segment lost 5 bases and the J segment 6 bases; nucleotides outside the gene matches: 11. Per germline, CDR1 SGHVS and CDR2 FQNEAQ. There are 16 residues in the CDR3. The CDR3: CASSRWTGTESGELFF. The CDR3 DNA reads TGTGCCAGCAGCCGATGGACAGGGACTGAGTCCGGGGAGCTGTTTTTT.

The chain employs TRBV6-2 or TRBV6-3 and TRBJ2-2; 12 bases line up with TRBD2. The CDR3 consists of 16 residues. After removal of 6 bases from V and 1 base from J, the junction contained 3 bases not matched to a gene. The germline V gene has CDR1 MNHEY and CDR2 SVGEGT. Here the CDR3 reads CASRSTSGGNTGELFF. As DNA, the CDR3 is TGTGCCAGCAGATCGACTAGCGGGGGGAACACCGGGGAGCTGTTTTTT.

There are a few counts of this clonotype. The CDR3, as DNA: TGTGCCAGCAGCGTCCTGGAGCGGAGATACAATGAGCAGTTCTTC. Encoded protein: CASSVLERRYNEQFF. This chain uses TRBV7-9 with TRBJ2-1, with D perhaps TRBD2 (5 bases). With 5 bases removed from V and 4 bases from J, the gap between germline ends came to 15 bases. The CDR3 has 15 amino acids. From germline, CDR1 is SEHNR and CDR2 FQNEAQ (reference sequence).

This clonotype was counted a few times. V is TRBV7-9 and J is TRBJ2-7, with D unresolved. This CDR3 region has 13 residues. Germline values: CDR1 SEHNR, CDR2 FQNEAQ (reference sequence). V dropped 2 bases and J dropped 2 bases, with 7 bases sitting between them. This CDR3 reads CASSLHNTYEQYF. CDR3 DNA: TGTGCCAGCAGCTTACACAATACCTACGAGCAGTACTTC.

The chain carries TRBV6-2 or TRBV6-3 and TRBJ2-3; TRBD2 matches 9 bases. Trimming at V came to 2 bases and at J to 2 bases, leaving 11 bases not matched to a gene. This CDR3 comprises 18 residues. Germline V gene lookup returns CDR1 MNHEY and CDR2 SVGEGT. DNA of the CDR3: TGTGCCAGCAGTTACGCGACTAGCGGATCCACCTTCACAGATACGCAGTATTTT. Its protein product is CASSYATSGSTFTDTQYF.

The genes are TRBV10-3 and TRBJ2-5; D unresolved. The V gene's germline CDR1 is ENHRY and CDR2 SYGVKD. The CDR3 is 14 amino acids. The V and J ends lost 1 base and 0 bases respectively, with 6 bases between them. The CDR3 DNA reads TGTGCCATCAGTGAGTATCCTGACCAAGAGACCCAGTACTTC. Its translation is CAISEYPDQETQYF.

The chain combines TRBV11-2 with TRBJ2-3; D assignment may be TRBD1 or TRBD2 (5 bases each). This CDR3 contains 16 residues. Per the germline V gene, CDR1 is SGHAT and CDR2 is FQNNGV. Trimming removed 5 bases at V and 6 bases at J, with 21 bases between. The CDR3 spells CASSSTGARKFDTQYF. The DNA for the CDR3 is TGTGCCAGCAGCAGCACCGGGGCTCGAAAGTTTGATACGCAGTATTTT.

The chain is built from TRBV29-1 and TRBJ1-1; no clear D. Deletions cut 0 bases from V and 0 bases from J, with 17 bases between. The CDR3 has 17 amino acids. Per germline, CDR1 SQVTM and CDR2 ANQGSEA. The CDR3 sequence: CSVEDLGKRWMNTEAFF. In DNA form, the CDR3 reads TGCAGCGTTGAAGATCTTGGCAAAAGGTGGATGAACACTGAAGCTTTCTTT.

This clonotype was seen at least ten times. The V and J genes are TRBV5-5 and TRBJ1-2, with 7 bases fitting TRBD1. Looked up from germline, CDR1 is SGHKS and CDR2 is YYEKEE (reference sequence). The CDR3 runs 15 residues. The V and J ends lost 0 bases and 6 bases, in that order; junction bases with no gene match: 8. The CDR3 protein is CASSLEEGAPHGYTF. The DNA of the CDR3 is TGTGCCAGCAGCTTGGAGGAGGGGGCCCCCCATGGCTACACCTTC.

This clonotype was detected ten times or more. The chain links TRBV19 to TRBJ2-2, with D possibly TRBD2 on 6 matching bases. Germline loops: CDR1 LNHDA, CDR2 SQIVND (reference sequence). The CDR3 sequence is 14 residues long. V was trimmed by 0 bases and J by 6 bases, leaving 8 bases between them. Here the CDR3 reads CASSIDWGAGELFF. The CDR3, as DNA: TGTGCCAGTAGTATAGATTGGGGGGCCGGGGAGCTGTTTTTT.

V gene TRBV15 combines with J gene TRBJ1-1, with 9 bases identical to TRBD1. Germline V lookup: CDR1 LNHNV, CDR2 YYDKDF (reference sequence). Trimming cost V 3 bases and J 4 bases; bases outside gene matches: 3. The CDR3 contains 14 residues. The CDR3 coding sequence is TGTGCCACCAGCAGGGACAGGGGAGCCACTGAAGCTTTCTTT. It yields the protein CATSRDRGATEAFF.

The CDR3 DNA sequence: TGTGCCAGCAGCCTTAACCGAGAAGGGTACGAGCAGTACTTC. Protein product: CASSLNREGYEQYF. V gene TRBV4-2 combines with J gene TRBJ2-7; D is ambiguous. The CDR3 loop spans 14 amino acids. With 4 bases removed from V and 4 bases from J, the gap between germline ends came to 14 bases. Germline loops: CDR1 LGHNA, CDR2 YNFKEQ.

The chain recombines TRBV23-1 with TRBJ2-5; D might be TRBD2 (5 bases). TRBV23-1 is an open reading frame whose function is uncertain. V was trimmed by 8 bases and J by 1 base, leaving 17 bases between them. This CDR3 has 15 amino acids. Written as DNA, the CDR3 is TGCGCCAGCTGTCTCCCGGGGTGGTTCCAAGAGACCCAGTACTTC. Its translation: CASCLPGWFQETQYF.

In its sample, this clonotype was seen a few times. This rearrangement joins TRBV12-3 or TRBV12-4 to TRBJ1-2, with TRBD1 as a possible D gene (5 bases). Trimming cost V 7 bases and J 8 bases, with 17 bases left between them. This CDR3 is 13 amino acids long. CDR3 coding DNA: TGTGCCAGCACCTTTGGGGGTTACTGGGGCTACACCTTC. It yields the protein CASTFGGYWGYTF.

The chain couples TRBV10-3 to TRBJ1-1; 7 nucleotides match TRBD1. Germline V gives CDR1 ENHRY, CDR2 SYGVKD. The J segment lost 8 bases and the V segment lost 4 bases, leaving 7 bases of the junction unmatched. The CDR3 runs to 13 residues. For the CDR3, the DNA is TGTGCCATCAGTGCCCAGGGGGGGGAGGAAGCTTTCTTT. This codes for CAISAQGGEEAFF.

This clonotype was seen more than once but under ten times. The chain carries TRBV25-1 and TRBJ2-2, with D maybe TRBD2 (5 bases). The V and J ends lost 5 bases and 0 bases respectively, with 13 bases between them. The CDR3 runs to 16 residues. From germline, CDR1 is MGHDK and CDR2 SYGVNS. The CDR3 loop is CASSSGLGTNTGELFF. The CDR3, as DNA: TGTGCCAGCAGTTCAGGACTGGGCACGAACACCGGGGAGCTGTTTTTT.

The chain has TRBV7-2 and TRBJ1-5; D not certain. Trimming took off 4 bases at V and 5 bases at J, with 15 bases between the two ends. The germline CDR1 and CDR2 sequences are SGHTA and FQGNSA. CDR3 length equals 15 residues. CDR3 sequence (DNA): TGTGCCAGCAGCTCAGGTTATGGGAATCATCAGCCCCAGCATTTT. This sequence encodes CASSSGYGNHQPQHF.

V usage is TRBV7-8 and J usage is TRBJ1-5; possible D gene TRBD1, 5 bases. Between the trimmed V and J ends, which lost 5 bases and 3 bases, there was a span of 17 bases. The CDR3 is made up of 16 amino acids. Germline V gene lookup returns CDR1 SGHVS and CDR2 FQNEAQ. The CDR3 region is CASSPSAKGNNQPQHF. The CDR3 bases are TGTGCCAGCAGCCCTTCCGCCAAGGGGAACAATCAGCCCCAGCATTTT.

V is TRBV20-1 and J is TRBJ1-3; maybe TRBD1 (6 bases). From germline, CDR1 is DFQATT and CDR2 SNEGSKA (reference sequence). Trimming shortened V by 0 bases and J by 5 bases, and 26 bases separated the two germline ends. The length of the CDR3 is 19 residues. The CDR3 DNA reads as TGCAGTGCTAGAGATCGGTTGAAGTTCTTACGGGACAACAGAAACACCATATATTTT. It specifies CSARDRLKFLRDNRNTIYF.